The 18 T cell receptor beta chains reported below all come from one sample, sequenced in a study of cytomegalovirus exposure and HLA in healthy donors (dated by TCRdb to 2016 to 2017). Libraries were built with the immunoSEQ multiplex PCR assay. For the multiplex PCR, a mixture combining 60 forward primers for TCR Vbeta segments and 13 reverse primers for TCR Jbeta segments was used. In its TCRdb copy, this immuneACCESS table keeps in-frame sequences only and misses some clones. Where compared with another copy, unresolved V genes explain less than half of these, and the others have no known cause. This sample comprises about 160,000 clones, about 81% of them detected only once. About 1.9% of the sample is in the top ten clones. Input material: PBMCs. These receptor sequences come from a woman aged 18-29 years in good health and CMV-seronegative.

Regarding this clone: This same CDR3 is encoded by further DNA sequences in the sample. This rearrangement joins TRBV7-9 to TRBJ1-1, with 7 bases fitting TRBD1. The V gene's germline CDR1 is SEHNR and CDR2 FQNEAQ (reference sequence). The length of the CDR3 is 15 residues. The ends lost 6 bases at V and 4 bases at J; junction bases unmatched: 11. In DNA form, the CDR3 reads TGTGCCAGCAGTTCAATACAGGGGCTGGCCACTGAAGCTTTCTTT. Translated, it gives CASSSIQGLATEAFF.

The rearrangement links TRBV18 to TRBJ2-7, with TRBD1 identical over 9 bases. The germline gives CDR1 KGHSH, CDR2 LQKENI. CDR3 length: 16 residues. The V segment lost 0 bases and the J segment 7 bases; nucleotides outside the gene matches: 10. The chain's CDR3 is CASSPPPGRQGGEQYF. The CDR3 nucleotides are TGTGCCAGCTCACCACCACCGGGCAGACAGGGGGGAGAGCAGTACTTC.

CDR3 sequence (DNA): TGCGCCAGCAGGTCGACGGGGAATCCTCCCTCTGGGGCCAACGTCCTGACTTTC. It encodes CASRSTGNPPSGANVLTF. V usage is TRBV4-1 and J usage is TRBJ2-6; D may be TRBD2 (5 bases). CDR1 is MGHRA, CDR2 YSYEKL, per germline. The CDR3 length is 18 residues. V was shortened by 6 bases and J by 0 bases, with 18 bases between the two germline ends.

The CDR3 sequence: CASSPRAELPSYNEQFF. CDR3 bases: TGCGCCAGCAGCCCACGCGCCGAGCTGCCCTCCTACAATGAGCAGTTCTTC. V is TRBV4-1 and J is TRBJ2-1; no firm D call. Germline V gives CDR1 MGHRA, CDR2 YSYEKL. The V end lost 4 bases, the J end lost 0 bases, and 16 bases lay between the germline ends. The CDR3 has 17 amino acids.

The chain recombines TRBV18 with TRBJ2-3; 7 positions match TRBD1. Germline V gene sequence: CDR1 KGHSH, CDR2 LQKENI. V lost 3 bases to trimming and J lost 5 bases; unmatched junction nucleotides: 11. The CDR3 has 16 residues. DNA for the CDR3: TGTGCCAGCTCACCTCTAGCCCTCCGACAGGGAGATACGCAGTATTTT. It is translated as CASSPLALRQGDTQYF.

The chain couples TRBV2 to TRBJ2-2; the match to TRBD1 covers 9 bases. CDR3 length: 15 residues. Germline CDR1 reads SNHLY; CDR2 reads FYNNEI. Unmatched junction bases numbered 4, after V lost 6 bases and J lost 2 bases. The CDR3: CASRPGQGNTGELFF. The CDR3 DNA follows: TGTGCCAGCAGGCCGGGACAGGGTAACACCGGGGAGCTGTTTTTT. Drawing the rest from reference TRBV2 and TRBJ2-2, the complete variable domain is EPEVTQTPSHQVTQMGQEVILRCVPISNHLYFYWYRQILGQKVEFLVSFYNNEISEKSEIFDDQFSVERPDGSNFTLKIRSTKLEDSAMYFCASRPGQGNTGELFFGEGSRLTVL.

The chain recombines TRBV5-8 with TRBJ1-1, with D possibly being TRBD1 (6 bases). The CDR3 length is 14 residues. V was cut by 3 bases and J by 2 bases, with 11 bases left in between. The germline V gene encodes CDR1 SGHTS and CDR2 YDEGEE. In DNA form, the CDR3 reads TGTGCCAGCAGCTCAGGACAGTCTAACACTGAAGCTTTCTTT. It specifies CASSSGQSNTEAFF.

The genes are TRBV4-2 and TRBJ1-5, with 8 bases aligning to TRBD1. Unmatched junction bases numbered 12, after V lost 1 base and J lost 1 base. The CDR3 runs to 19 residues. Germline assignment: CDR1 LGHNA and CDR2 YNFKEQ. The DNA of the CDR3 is TGTGCCAGCAGCCAAGTGGTAAGACAGGGGCCCTTGAGCAATCAGCCCCAGCATTTT. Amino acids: CASSQVVRQGPLSNQPQHF.

In DNA, the CDR3 is TGTGCCACCCTCCGTGGGCCGAACACTGAAGCTTTCTTT. This codes for CATLRGPNTEAFF. This chain joins TRBV5-6 and TRBJ1-1; D unresolved. Germline V gene sequence: CDR1 SGHDT, CDR2 YYEEEE. V was shortened by 9 bases and J by 1 base, with 13 bases between the two germline ends. The CDR3 runs to 13 residues.

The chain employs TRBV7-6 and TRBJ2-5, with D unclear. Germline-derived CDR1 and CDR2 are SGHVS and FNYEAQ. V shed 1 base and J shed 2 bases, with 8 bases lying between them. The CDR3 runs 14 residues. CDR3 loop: CASSLGAVQETQYF. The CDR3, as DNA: TGTGCCAGCAGCTTAGGGGCAGTTCAAGAGACCCAGTACTTC.

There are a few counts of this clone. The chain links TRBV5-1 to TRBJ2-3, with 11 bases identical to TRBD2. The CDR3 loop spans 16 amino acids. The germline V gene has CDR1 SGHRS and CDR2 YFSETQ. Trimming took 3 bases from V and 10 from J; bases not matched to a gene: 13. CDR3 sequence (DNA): TGCGCCAGCAGCTCTAGCGGGGGGAGGGTCGGAGCTGCGCAGTATTTT. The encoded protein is CASSSSGGRVGAAQYF.

CDR3 DNA sequence: TGTGCCACCATGCGGGGAGAAAAACTGTTTTTT. Residues: CATMRGEKLFF. The genes are TRBV6-5 and TRBJ1-4, with no clear D. The CDR3 covers 11 residues. Per germline, CDR1 MNHEY and CDR2 SVGAGI. V shed 10 bases and J shed 8 bases, with 11 bases lying between them.

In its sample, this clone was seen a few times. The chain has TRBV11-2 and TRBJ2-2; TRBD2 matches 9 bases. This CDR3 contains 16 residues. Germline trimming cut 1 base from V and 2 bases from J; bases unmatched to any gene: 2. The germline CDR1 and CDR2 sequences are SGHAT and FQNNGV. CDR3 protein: CASSLGGRVNTGELFF. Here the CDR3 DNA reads TGTGCCAGCAGCTTAGGCGGGAGGGTTAACACCGGGGAGCTGTTTTTT.

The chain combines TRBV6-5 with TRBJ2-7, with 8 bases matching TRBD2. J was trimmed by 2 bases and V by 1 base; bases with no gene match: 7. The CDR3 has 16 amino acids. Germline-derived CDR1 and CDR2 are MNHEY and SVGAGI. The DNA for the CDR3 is TGTGCCAGCAGTTACTTTTACGCGGGAGGCGCCTACGAGCAGTACTTC. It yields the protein CASSYFYAGGAYEQYF.

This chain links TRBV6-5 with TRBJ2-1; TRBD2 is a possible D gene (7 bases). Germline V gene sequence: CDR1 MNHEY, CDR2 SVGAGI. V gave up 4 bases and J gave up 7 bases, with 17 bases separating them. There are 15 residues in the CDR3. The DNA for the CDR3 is TGTGCCAGCAGTTGGGGGGGCGGGGGCTTTAATGAGCAGTTCTTC. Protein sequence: CASSWGGGGFNEQFF.

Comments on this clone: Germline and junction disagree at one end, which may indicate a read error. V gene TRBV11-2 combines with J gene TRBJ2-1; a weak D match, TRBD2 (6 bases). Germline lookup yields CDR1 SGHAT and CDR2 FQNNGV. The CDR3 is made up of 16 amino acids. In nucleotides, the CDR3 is TGTGCCAGCAGCTCTAGCGTGGCAGGGTCGTACAATGGGCAGTTCTTC. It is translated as CASSSSVAGSYNGQFF.

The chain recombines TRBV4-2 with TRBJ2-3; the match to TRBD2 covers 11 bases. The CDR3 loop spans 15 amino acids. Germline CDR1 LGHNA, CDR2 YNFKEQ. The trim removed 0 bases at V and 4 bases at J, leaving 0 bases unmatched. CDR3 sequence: CASSQDSGGADTQYF. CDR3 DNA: TGTGCCAGCAGCCAAGATAGCGGGGGGGCAGATACGCAGTATTTT.

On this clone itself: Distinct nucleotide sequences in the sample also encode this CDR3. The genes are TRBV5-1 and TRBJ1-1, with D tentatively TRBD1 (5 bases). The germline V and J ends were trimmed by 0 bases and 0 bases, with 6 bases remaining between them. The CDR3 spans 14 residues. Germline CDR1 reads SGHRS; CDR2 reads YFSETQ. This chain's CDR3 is CASSLEGVNTEAFF. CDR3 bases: TGCGCCAGCAGCTTGGAAGGGGTGAACACTGAAGCTTTCTTT.